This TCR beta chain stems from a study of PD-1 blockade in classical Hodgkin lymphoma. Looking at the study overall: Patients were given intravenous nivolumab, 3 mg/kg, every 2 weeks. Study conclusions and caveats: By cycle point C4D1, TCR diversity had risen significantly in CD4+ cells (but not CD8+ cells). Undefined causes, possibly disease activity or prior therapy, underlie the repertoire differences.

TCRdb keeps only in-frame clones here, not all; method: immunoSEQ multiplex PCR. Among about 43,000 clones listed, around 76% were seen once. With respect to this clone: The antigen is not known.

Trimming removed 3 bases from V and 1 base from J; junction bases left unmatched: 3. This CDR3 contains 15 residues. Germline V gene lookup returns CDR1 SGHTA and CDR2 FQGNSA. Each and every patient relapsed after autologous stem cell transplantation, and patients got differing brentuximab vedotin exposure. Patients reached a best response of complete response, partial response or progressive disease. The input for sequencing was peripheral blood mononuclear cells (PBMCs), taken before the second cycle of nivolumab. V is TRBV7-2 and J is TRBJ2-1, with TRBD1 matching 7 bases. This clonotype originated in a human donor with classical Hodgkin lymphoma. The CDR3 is CASSFQGESYNEQFF. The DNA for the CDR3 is TGTGCCAGCAGCTTCCAGGGGGAATCCTACAATGAGCAGTTCTTC.